These T cell receptor beta chains were read from a single sample in a study of shared clonotypes between healthy human individuals. Profiling relied on immunoSEQ multiplex PCR, and the TCRdb table lists in-frame clones only, not all of them. The sample carries over a million clones, under 80% recorded once. Sequenced input: memory CD4+ T cells sorted from blood. The source is a man aged 18-30 years in good health. CDR3s include the opening cysteine and the closing phenylalanine or tryptophan. D genes are given only for firm matches. Clone size is stated in some rows and not others, as once, few, many or a class when expanded.

TRBV27	-	-	15	TRBJ2-2	TGTGCCAGCAGTTTAGAGAGGCTAGCAGCCGGGGAGCTGTTTTTT	CASSLERLAAGELFF
TRBV7-9	TRBD1	once	15	TRBJ2-2	TGTGCCAGCAGCCCGGGACAGGGCCACACCGGGGAGCTGTTTTTT	CASSPGQGHTGELFF
TRBV18	-	-	13	TRBJ1-1	TGTGCCAGCTCACCACGGCTGGGCACTGAAGCTTTCTTT	CASSPRLGTEAFF
TRBV19	-	-	13	TRBJ2-3	TGTGCCAGTAAAGTTACACGCACAGATACGCAGTATTTT	CASKVTRTDTQYF
TRBV19	TRBD1	-	17	TRBJ1-6	TGTGCCAGTAGTCCGAGGGTCGGGACAGGCAATAATTCACCCCTCCACTTT	CASSPRVGTGNNSPLHF
TRBV6-5	-	-	13	TRBJ1-3	TGTGCCAGCAGTTACTCGTGGGGACGCACCATATATTTT	CASSYSWGRTIYF
TRBV27	-	-	15	TRBJ2-7	TGTGCCAGCAGTCTCATTGCCAGGACCGATTACGAGCAGTACTTC	CASSLIARTDYEQYF
TRBV18	TRBD1	-	14	TRBJ1-2	TGTGCCAGCTCACACGGACAGGGACCCTATGGCTACACCTTC	CASSHGQGPYGYTF
TRBV5-1	-	-	13	TRBJ1-5	TGCGCCAGCAGCACCAGGGTGGGTCAGCCCCAGCATTTT	CASSTRVGQPQHF
TRBV30	-	-	14	TRBJ2-7	TGTGCCTGGAACCGACAGGCTACCAACTACGAGCAGTACTTC	CAWNRQATNYEQYF
TRBV6-6	-	-	14	TRBJ2-7	TGTGCCAGCAGCTACTCGGGGACTTCCTACGAGCAGTACTTC	CASSYSGTSYEQYF
TRBV19	-	-	16	TRBJ2-2	TGTGCCAGTAGTGCCCTTGGGAGCTCAAACACCGGGGAGCTGTTTTTT	CASSALGSSNTGELFF
TRBV6-6	-	-	14	TRBJ1-1	TGTGCCAGCAGTTACGGGCCTATGAACACTGAAGCTTTCTTT	CASSYGPMNTEAFF
TRBV27	TRBD2	once	14	TRBJ2-3	TGTGCCAGCAGTCTAGCGGGAGTCGGAAATACGCAGTATTTT	CASSLAGVGNTQYF
TRBV27	-	many	15	TRBJ2-7	TGTGCCAGCAGTTTATTGGGACGGGGGGCGGCCGAGCAGTACTTC	CASSLLGRGAAEQYF
TRBV5-1	TRBD2	few	15	TRBJ2-3	TGCGCCAGCAGCCGATCCGGGACTAGTACAGATACGCAGTATTTT	CASSRSGTSTDTQYF
TRBV2	-	-	13	TRBJ1-1	TGTGCCAGCGTAAGGGCCGGCGGCACTGAAGCTTTCTTT	CASVRAGGTEAFF
TRBV6-5	TRBD1	few	12	TRBJ1-2	TGTGCCAGCAGACGACAGGGGTATGGCTACACCTTC	CASRRQGYGYTF
TRBV2	-	-	14	TRBJ2-3	TGTGCCAGCTCTCCTGTAAGCTTCACAGATACGCAGTATTTT	CASSPVSFTDTQYF
TRBV6-4	TRBD2	-	15	TRBJ2-7	TGTGCCAGCAGCACATCGGCTAGCGGGACCTACGAGCAGTACTTC	CASSTSASGTYEQYF